The present T cell receptor beta chain was sequenced within a study of T cell responses to AZD1222 COVID-19 vaccine. As to this clone: The junction does not match germline at one end; this may be a read error.

Germline lookup yields CDR1 SGHAT and CDR2 FQNNGV. The length of the CDR3 is 15 residues. This table comes from immunoSEQ multiplex PCR, and its TCRdb copy is limited to in-frame clones, with some not included. The sample has 100,000 to 150,000 clones; 86% are singletons. V is TRBV11-2 and J is TRBJ1-2, with TRBD1 matching 10 bases. The sample consisted of peripheral blood, taken on day 0 of AZD1222 vaccination. The TCR was taken from an adult in good health. CDR3 bases: TGTGCCAGCAGCCTAGAGCCGGGACAGGGGTATGGCTACACCTTC. It codes for CASSLEPGQGYGYTF.